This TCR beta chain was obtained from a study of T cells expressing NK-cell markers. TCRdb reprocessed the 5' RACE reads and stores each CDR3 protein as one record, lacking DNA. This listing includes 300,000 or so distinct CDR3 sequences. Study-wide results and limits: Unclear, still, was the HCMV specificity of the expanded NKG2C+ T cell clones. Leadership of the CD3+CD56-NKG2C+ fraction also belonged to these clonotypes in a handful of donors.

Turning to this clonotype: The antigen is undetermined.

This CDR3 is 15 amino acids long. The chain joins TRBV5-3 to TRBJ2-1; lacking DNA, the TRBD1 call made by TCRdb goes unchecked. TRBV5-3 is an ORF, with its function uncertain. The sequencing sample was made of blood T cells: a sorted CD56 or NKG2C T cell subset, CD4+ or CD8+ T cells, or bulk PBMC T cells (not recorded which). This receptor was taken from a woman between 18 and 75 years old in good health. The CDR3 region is CARSSRTGNYNEQFF.